The 26 T cell receptor beta chains below come from one sample, sequenced in a study of T cell repertoires in cytomegalovirus infection. MiXCR, run by TCRdb on the reads, gives a single entry per CDR3 protein. Here the sample spans 560,000 or so distinct CDR3 sequences, about 15% being singletons. The specimen was CD8+ T cells from PBMCs. These receptors came from a human donor in good health (CMV status not recorded). Some clones in this sample may be carry-over from other donors' samples.

This clonotype was observed a few times. The chain combines TRBV30 with TRBJ1-3, with TRBD1 matching 8 bases. Germline trimming cut 0 bases from V and 0 bases from J; bases unmatched to any gene: 4. CDR3 size: 16 residues. The V gene's germline CDR1 is GTSNPN and CDR2 SVGIG (reference sequence). CDR3 nucleotides: TGTGCCTGGAGTGTTCAGGGGGCTTACTCTGGAAACACCATATATTTT. Translating it yields CAWSVQGAYSGNTIYF.

This clonotype occurred many times. The chain links TRBV7-9 to TRBJ1-4; a possible D gene is TRBD1 (5 bases). The V gene lost 4 bases and the J gene lost 3 bases, with 9 bases spanning the gap. CDR1 and CDR2 from the germline V gene are SEHNR and FQNEAQ (reference sequence). This CDR3 contains 14 residues. CDR3: CASSSGAANEKLFF. CDR3 nucleotide sequence: TGTGCCAGCAGCTCTGGGGCGGCTAATGAAAAACTGTTTTTT.

This clonotype was seen many times. The chain links TRBV11-2 to TRBJ2-1; D tentatively fits TRBD1 or TRBD2 (5 bases each). V was shortened by 3 bases and J by 7 bases, with 10 bases between the two germline ends. CDR3 length equals 13 residues. CDR1 and CDR2 (germline): SGHAT, FQNNGV. As DNA, the CDR3 is TGTGCCAGCAGCTTCCAGAGGGGTAATGAGCAGTTCTTC. It specifies CASSFQRGNEQFF.

This clonotype was observed at least ten times. The chain combines TRBV7-9 with TRBJ2-1; 7 positions agree with TRBD2. CDR1 and CDR2 from the germline V gene are SEHNR and FQNEAQ (reference sequence). The CDR3 spans 14 residues. With V trimmed by 3 bases and J by 4 bases, 3 bases remained unmatched. The CDR3 sequence is CASSLSGAYNEQFF. The CDR3 DNA reads as TGTGCCAGCAGCTTGAGCGGGGCTTACAATGAGCAGTTCTTC.

This clonotype was counted ten times or more. The chain couples TRBV12-3 or TRBV12-4 to TRBJ2-1; 7 bases fit TRBD2. V lost 5 bases and J lost 8; bases outside the gene matches: 9. This CDR3 is 14 amino acids long. CDR3 bases: TGTGCCAGCAGTGCAGGACTAGTTTGGCATGAGCAGTTCTTC. Amino acid sequence: CASSAGLVWHEQFF.

This sequence joins TRBV11-2 and TRBJ2-3, with TRBD1 matching 12 bases. This CDR3 has 17 amino acids. The V gene's germline CDR1 is SGHAT and CDR2 FQNNGV. V shed 4 bases and J 3 bases; nucleotides not matched to a gene: 8. In nucleotides, the CDR3 is TGTGCCAGCAGCTCCTGGGGGGGACAGGGGGCAACAGATACGCAGTATTTT. Translated: CASSSWGGQGATDTQYF.

CDR3 coding DNA: TGTGCCAGCAGTGCCCCCAGGGGGAGGAATAATTCACCCCTCCACTTT. Encoded protein: CASSAPRGRNNSPLHF. The rearrangement joins TRBV27 to TRBJ1-6; TRBD1 matches at 7 bases. Germline V lookup: CDR1 MNHEY, CDR2 SMNVEV (reference sequence). J lost 5 bases, V lost 5 bases, and 9 bases had no gene match. This CDR3 has 16 amino acids.

This clonotype appeared many times. The chain couples TRBV12-3 or TRBV12-4 to TRBJ1-2, with D perhaps matching TRBD1 (6 bases). The CDR3 extends over 13 amino acids. V lost 8 bases and J lost 4, with 14 bases in between. The CDR3 sequence is CASDHGGPYGYTF. Written as DNA, the CDR3 is TGTGCCAGCGACCACGGGGGCCCCTATGGCTACACCTTC.

This clonotype was recorded many times. This rearrangement joins TRBV12-5 to TRBJ1-1; 7 nucleotides line up with TRBD1. Germline CDR1 LGHNT, CDR2 FRNRAP. Trimming took 3 bases from V and 0 from J; bases not matched to a gene: 1. This CDR3 has 14 amino acids. The CDR3 loop reads CASGLGGVNTEAFF. The CDR3 DNA is TGTGCTAGTGGTTTAGGGGGCGTGAACACTGAAGCTTTCTTT.

This clonotype was detected many times. The rearrangement uses TRBV7-9 and TRBJ2-7, with 9 bases identical to TRBD1. The CDR3 loop spans 15 amino acids. The germline V gene has CDR1 SEHNR and CDR2 FQNEAQ (reference sequence). Trimming at V came to 3 bases and at J to 6 bases, leaving 9 bases not matched to a gene. Here the CDR3 DNA reads TGTGCCAGCAGCTTTACCGACAGGGGGAATGTCGAGCAGTACTTC. It specifies CASSFTDRGNVEQYF. The whole variable domain, remainder taken from reference TRBV7-9 and TRBJ2-7, is DTGVSQNPRHKITKRGQNVTFRCDPISEHNRLYWYRQTLGQGPEFLTYFQNEAQLEKSRLLSDRFSAERPKGSFSTLEIQRTEQGDSAMYLCASSFTDRGNVEQYFGPGTRLTVT.

This sequence joins TRBV12-3 or TRBV12-4 and TRBJ2-2; TRBD2 matches 7 bases. This CDR3 comprises 15 residues. J gave up 7 bases and V 6 bases, and 11 bases lay outside the gene matches. CDR3 protein: CASRYPLGLHGELFF. The CDR3 DNA sequence: TGTGCCAGCAGGTACCCATTGGGACTACACGGGGAGCTGTTTTTT.

This clonotype came up a few times. The chain joins TRBV25-1 to TRBJ1-1; 10 positions agree with TRBD1. This CDR3 is 18 amino acids long. With V trimmed by 4 bases and J by 0 bases, 11 bases remained unmatched. Germline-derived CDR1 and CDR2 are MGHDK and SYGVNS. The CDR3 here is CASSGQGASIPLNTEAFF. Written as DNA, the CDR3 is TGTGCCAGCAGTGGACAGGGGGCCTCGATCCCCCTGAACACTGAAGCTTTCTTT.

With regard to this clonotype: Since a much larger clone is just one base distant, this may be a read error. The V gene is TRBV12-3 or TRBV12-4, the J gene TRBJ2-1, with 12 nucleotides matching TRBD2. The CDR3 is 16 amino acids. CDR3 nucleotides: TGTGCCAGCAGTTTAACTAGCGGGGGGCTATACAATGAGCAGTTATTC. This gives the protein CASSLTSGGLYNEQLF.

The rearrangement joins TRBV5-8 to TRBJ2-2, with 8 bases identical to TRBD2. The germline CDR1 and CDR2 sequences are SGHTS and YDEGEE. V shed 5 bases, J shed 3 bases, and the junction held 12 bases outside the gene matches. The CDR3 is made up of 17 amino acids. For the CDR3, the DNA is TGTGCCAGCAGTTACGAACGTACGGGGGGGCACACCGGGGAGCTGTTTTTT. Its translation: CASSYERTGGHTGELFF.

The chain employs TRBV6-5 and TRBJ2-1; D may match TRBD1 or TRBD2 (5 bases each). Germline values: CDR1 MNHEY, CDR2 SVGAGI. CDR3 length: 15 amino acids. The V and J ends lost 5 bases and 6 bases respectively, with 17 bases between them. The CDR3 DNA follows: TGTGCCAGCAGTCCCGCCGGGACGCCGACCAATGAGCAGTTCTTC. Its protein product is CASSPAGTPTNEQFF.

With respect to this clonotype: This may arise from a read error, as a much more abundant clone is one base away. The rearrangement uses TRBV6-8 and TRBJ2-1; D is unclear. V shed 0 bases and J shed 2 bases, with 8 bases lying between them. CDR1 and CDR2 from the germline V gene are MNHGY and SAAAGT. The CDR3 runs to 15 residues. The CDR3, as DNA: TGTGCCAGCAGTTACTCAGGGTTGCCCTACAATGAGCAGTTCTTC. Protein: CASSYSGLPYNEQFF.

The chain links TRBV7-9 to TRBJ1-1; 7 bases are a match to TRBD1. This CDR3 is built from 17 residues. The germline V gene has CDR1 SEHNR and CDR2 FQNEAQ (reference sequence). J was trimmed by 1 base and V by 3 bases; bases with no gene match: 11. The CDR3 DNA sequence: TGTGCCAGCAGCTTCCCCGGGACAGTCGAACGGAACACTGAAGCTTTCTTT. Amino acids: CASSFPGTVERNTEAFF.

There are a few counts of this clonotype. The rearrangement joins TRBV27 to TRBJ2-7; TRBD1 aligns across 12 bases. Looked up from germline, CDR1 is MNHEY and CDR2 is SMNVEV (reference sequence). There are 16 residues in the CDR3. Losses at the gene ends were 4 bases for V and 6 bases for J; bases not matched to a gene: 10. CDR3 coding DNA: TGTGCCAGCAGTTCCCCCACGGGACAGGGGGCAGGCGAGCAGTACTTC. Translating it yields CASSSPTGQGAGEQYF.

This clonotype was counted a few times. The chain combines TRBV24-1 with TRBJ1-5; unclear D gene. CDR1 is KGHDR, CDR2 SFDVKD, per germline. V lost 6 bases and J 2 bases, leaving 7 bases between the germline ends. The CDR3 runs 13 residues. The CDR3 loop reads CATSSEGNQPQHF. CDR3 nucleotide sequence: TGTGCCACCAGTTCAGAGGGCAATCAGCCCCAGCATTTT.

As DNA, the CDR3 is TGTGCCAGTCTCAGCACGGAGAGCTCCTACGAGCAGTACTTC. Amino acid sequence: CASLSTESSYEQYF. J is TRBJ2-7 and V is TRBV19, with D uncertain. The CDR3 spans 14 residues. Germline V gene sequence: CDR1 LNHDA, CDR2 SQIVND (reference sequence). Trimming removed 8 bases from V and 0 bases from J, with 14 bases in between.

The chain combines TRBV3-1 with TRBJ2-2, with D possibly being TRBD2 (6 bases). V was clipped by 2 bases and J by 4 bases, with 23 bases between them. This CDR3 comprises 19 residues. Germline values: CDR1 LGHDT, CDR2 YNNKEL (reference sequence). The CDR3 spells CASSQPFPPAGQSTGELFF. The CDR3 nucleotides read TGTGCCAGCAGCCAACCATTTCCGCCGGCGGGGCAGTCCACCGGGGAGCTGTTTTTT.

This clonotype has ten or more counts. This sequence joins TRBV7-6 and TRBJ1-2; D is ambiguous. The CDR3 consists of 15 residues. Germline V lookup: CDR1 SGHVS, CDR2 FNYEAQ. Trimming shortened V by 0 bases and J by 8 bases, and 16 bases separated the two germline ends. The CDR3 region is CASSLAGFGRGGYTF. CDR3 nucleotide sequence: TGTGCCAGCAGCTTAGCTGGTTTCGGGAGAGGAGGCTACACCTTC.

Notes on this clonotype: One end of the junction is discordant with germline, which a read error may explain. The chain couples TRBV7-8 to TRBJ2-2, with D possibly matching TRBD2 (6 bases). Germline V gene lookup returns CDR1 SGHVS and CDR2 FQNEAQ. The CDR3 has 16 residues. CDR3 sequence reads: CASSPRSGAHTGDLFF. Here the CDR3 DNA reads TGTGCAAGCAGCCCTCGGTCGGGAGCACACACCGGGGATCTGTTTTTT.

This clonotype was found many times. The chain has TRBV27 and TRBJ2-7; D is perhaps TRBD2 (6 bases). V lost 1 base and J 3 bases, leaving 7 bases between the germline ends. The CDR3 extends over 13 amino acids. Germline assignment: CDR1 MNHEY and CDR2 SMNVEV (reference sequence). CDR3 loop: CASSLLEGYEQYF. In DNA, the CDR3 is TGTGCCAGCAGTTTATTGGAGGGCTACGAGCAGTACTTC.

This chain joins TRBV6-6 and TRBJ2-1; tentatively, D is TRBD2 (6 bases). The CDR3 spans 13 residues. The germline V and J ends were trimmed by 2 bases and 7 bases, with 9 bases remaining between them. Germline CDR1 MNHNY, CDR2 SVGAGI (reference sequence). CDR3 protein: CASSYLARNEQFF. The DNA of the CDR3 is TGTGCCAGCAGTTACCTAGCGCGGAATGAGCAGTTCTTC.

The sample holds many counts of this clonotype. Here the CDR3 DNA reads TGTGCCAGCAGGCTAAGGAGCGGCTTCACTGAAGCTTTCTTT. It is translated as CASRLRSGFTEAFF. The chain carries TRBV7-8 and TRBJ1-1; the D is unclear. Trimming shortened V by 6 bases and J by 4 bases, and 15 bases separated the two germline ends. CDR1 is SGHVS, CDR2 FQNEAQ, per germline. The CDR3 covers 14 residues.